One T cell receptor (beta chain) is described in this entry. The antigen is undetermined. These data originate in a study of identical twins. Study-wide points: Out-of-frame beta chain sequences displayed weaker excess sharing between twins.

TCRdb passed the 5' RACE reads through MiXCR, listing each CDR3 protein once. The sample holds about 250,000 distinct CDR3 sequences, about 9% seen once. V was pared by 7 bases and J by 12 bases, with 12 bases between. The CDR3 is 10 amino acids. Per germline, CDR1 MDHEN and CDR2 SYDVKM. The same data also contributed to another study, on yellow fever vaccine responses in identical twins.

The origin of this receptor is a woman aged 18 to 35 in good health. The sample comprised CD8+ T cells sorted from blood. V usage is TRBV28 and J usage is TRBJ1-1; D possibly corresponds to TRBD1 (6 bases). CDR3 DNA: TGTGCCAGCACCTCAGGGGTAACTTTCTTT. Amino acids: CASTSGVTFF.